This T cell receptor beta chain originates from a study of beta chain features in type 1 diabetes. General observations from the study: For type 1 diabetes patients, VDJ junctions showed fewer insertions and more deletions. Healthy donors had naive, central memory and Treg TCRB repertoires that appeared less similar than those seen among patients.

Each of the CD4+ naive, central memory, regulatory and stem cell-like memory populations was sorted via CD45RO/CCR7/CD25/CD127/CD95/CD27. The authors reverse transcribed all of the isolated RNA, so sequencing captured expressed TCRB transcripts. This table comes from immunoSEQ multiplex PCR, and its TCRdb copy is limited to in-frame clones, with some not included. The sample shows hundreds of thousands of clones, less than 10% of them seen only once. Note on this clone: The antigen is unknown.

From germline, CDR1 is MNHEY and CDR2 SMNVEV (reference sequence). Germline trimming cut 2 bases from V and 1 base from J; bases unmatched to any gene: 10. The CDR3 loop spans 17 amino acids. The J gene is TRBJ1-1, the V gene TRBV27; 7 nucleotides match TRBD1. The source is a woman younger than 35 in good health. The material sequenced was central memory CD4+ T cells from blood. The CDR3 region is CASSLIIGAGGNTEAFF. CDR3 DNA: TGTGCCAGCAGTTTAATTATCGGGGCAGGGGGGAACACTGAAGCTTTCTTT.